A selection of T cell receptor beta chains follows, all from one sample in a study of beta chain features in type 1 diabetes. Clones were sequenced by immunoSEQ multiplex PCR, and TCRdb holds only the in-frame ones, with some missing. The table lists 500,000 to 800,000 clones, under 15% of them singletons, with roughly 0.11% in the top ten. Sequenced: naive CD4+ T cells from blood. These receptors all come from a man aged 25-45 years with type 1 diabetes. The CDR3 runs from the conserved cysteine through the conserved F or W. A D gene is named only where the DNA matches it firmly. The size field is filled for only some rows; it gives once, few, many or a size class.

clone size	D gene	J gene	V gene	CDR3 protein	CDR3 DNA
few	.	TRBJ2-3	TRBV14	CASSPGRGPDTQYF	TGTGCCAGCAGCCCCGGACGGGGGCCAGATACGCAGTATTTT
few	TRBD1	TRBJ2-1	TRBV13	CASSLGGTGESGEQFF	TGTGCCAGCAGCTTAGGAGGGACAGGGGAGTCTGGTGAGCAGTTCTTC
.	.	TRBJ2-7	TRBV4-2	CASSQEYGNSYEQYF	TGTGCCAGCAGCCAAGAATACGGGAACTCCTACGAGCAGTACTTC
.	TRBD1	TRBJ2-5	TRBV29-1	CSVGTVQETQYF	TGCAGCGTGGGGACAGTTCAAGAGACCCAGTACTTC
.	TRBD1	TRBJ1-2	TRBV7-2	CASSWVPGTGGIYGYTF	TGTGCCAGCAGCTGGGTTCCTGGGACAGGGGGCATCTATGGCTACACCTTC
few	TRBD1	TRBJ2-7	TRBV6-5	CASSHDRGPYEQYF	TGTGCCAGCAGTCACGACAGGGGACCCTACGAGCAGTACTTC
few	.	TRBJ1-4	TRBV27	CASSFLPGHKAEKLFF	TGTGCCAGCAGTTTCCTACCGGGACATAAGGCTGAAAAACTGTTTTTT
.	.	TRBJ2-3	TRBV4-2	CASSQGFLLADTQYF	TGTGCCAGCAGCCAAGGTTTCCTCCTGGCAGATACGCAGTATTTT
few	TRBD1	TRBJ1-2	TRBV11-2	CASSLQTGSDGYTF	TGTGCCAGCAGCCTACAGACAGGGTCTGATGGCTACACCTTC
few	TRBD1	TRBJ2-5	TRBV2	CASNRQGEETQYF	TGTGCCAGCAACCGACAGGGTGAAGAGACCCAGTACTTC
.	TRBD1	TRBJ1-6	TRBV9	CASSVQGAESPLHF	TGTGCCAGCAGCGTCCAGGGGGCAGAATCACCCCTCCACTTT
.	.	TRBJ1-5	TRBV30	CAWSTQGKDQPQHF	TGTGCCTGGAGTACCCAGGGGAAGGATCAGCCCCAGCATTTT
.	.	TRBJ1-2	TRBV29-1	CSVERGVGDGYTF	TGCAGCGTGGAGAGAGGGGTTGGAGATGGCTACACCTTC
.	.	TRBJ2-6	TRBV18	CASSPRESGANVLTF	TGTGCCAGCTCACCTAGGGAGTCTGGGGCCAACGTCCTGACTTTC
.	TRBD1	TRBJ2-1	TRBV4-2	CASSQNDRGLYNEQFF	TGTGCCAGCAGCCAAAACGACAGGGGACTTTACAATGAGCAGTTCTTC
once	.	TRBJ1-6	TRBV4-1	CASSRDRNSPLHF	TGCGCCAGCAGCCGAGACAGGAATTCACCCCTCCACTTT
.	.	TRBJ2-7	TRBV11-3	CASSLTGTIPSYEQYF	TGTGCCAGCAGCTTAACCGGGACAATCCCTTCCTACGAGCAGTACTTC
.	TRBD2	TRBJ2-3	TRBV7-9	CASSSGLAGTTDTQYF	TGTGCCAGCAGCTCCGGACTAGCGGGTACCACAGATACGCAGTATTTT
few	.	TRBJ2-2	TRBV29-1	CSVAHSTGELFF	TGCAGCGTCGCACATAGCACCGGGGAGCTGTTTTTT
.	.	TRBJ2-3	TRBV5-1	CASSLEDKPTDTQYF	TGCGCCAGCAGCTTGGAGGACAAGCCCACAGATACGCAGTATTTT
.	.	TRBJ2-5	TRBV7-3	CASSPRNQETQYF	TGTGCCAGCAGTCCACGGAACCAAGAGACCCAGTACTTC
few	TRBD2	TRBJ2-2	TRBV10-3	CAIRLGLASNTGELFF	TGTGCCATCAGACTCGGACTAGCGTCGAACACCGGGGAGCTGTTTTTT
few	TRBD1	TRBJ1-1	TRBV7-3	CASSSTGGNTEAFF	TGTGCCAGCAGCTCAACAGGGGGGAACACTGAAGCTTTCTTT
.	TRBD1	TRBJ1-6	TRBV5-1	CASSTGQSNSPLHF	TGCGCCAGCAGCACGGGACAGTCAAATTCACCCCTCCACTTT
few	.	TRBJ2-1	TRBV29-1	CSVESSPGVEYNEQFF	TGCAGCGTTGAATCCTCTCCCGGGGTCGAATACAATGAGCAGTTCTTC
few	.	TRBJ2-4	TRBV2	CASSESTGKNIQYF	TGTGCCAGCAGCGAATCTACAGGAAAAAACATTCAGTACTTC
.	.	TRBJ2-1	TRBV6-1	CASRREPVNEQFF	TGTGCCAGCAGGAGGGAGCCCGTCAATGAGCAGTTCTTC
.	.	TRBJ2-5	TRBV5-1	CASSLVGDGETQYF	TGCGCCAGCAGCTTGGTAGGGGACGGAGAGACCCAGTACTTC
few	.	TRBJ1-6	TRBV4-3	CASRPGTEYNSPLHF	TGCGCCAGCAGACCCGGGACCGAGTATAATTCACCCCTCCACTTT
.	.	TRBJ1-6	TRBV6-6	CASSYMEGSYNSPLHF	TGTGCCAGCAGTTACATGGAGGGCTCCTATAATTCACCCCTCCACTTT
few	.	TRBJ1-1	TRBV19	CASSSGSKDTEAFF	TGTGCCAGTAGTAGCGGCAGCAAAGACACTGAAGCTTTCTTT